Following are 21 T cell receptor beta chains from one sample sequenced in a study of control samples from healthy donors and cancer patients. Some clones are missing from TCRdb's copy, which holds only in-frame ones; the method was immunoSEQ multiplex PCR. The table records 120,000 or so clones, roughly 94% of them present only once. Sequences were obtained from blood. The receptor source for this set is a man younger than 45 in good health.

The chain couples TRBV7-2 to TRBJ1-4, with 9 bases aligning to TRBD1. The trim removed 3 bases at V and 8 bases at J, leaving 7 bases unmatched. Germline-derived CDR1 and CDR2 are SGHTA and FQGNSA. The CDR3 length is 15 residues. The DNA for the CDR3 is TGTGCCAGCAGCTTGGCCGGGACAGGGCGGGAAAAACTGTTTTTT. This sequence encodes CASSLAGTGREKLFF.

V and J are TRBV7-3 and TRBJ2-3; perhaps TRBD1 as D (5 bases). Germline V CDR1 and CDR2: SGHTA, FQGTGA. Between the trimmed V and J ends, which lost 0 bases and 6 bases, there was a span of 13 bases. The CDR3 consists of 15 residues. CDR3 in amino acids: CASSLTGEIGDTQYF. In DNA, the CDR3 is TGTGCCAGCAGCTTAACAGGGGAAATTGGGGATACGCAGTATTTT.

This chain joins TRBV5-1 and TRBJ2-3; a weak D match, TRBD1 (6 bases). The CDR3 runs 22 residues. The V end was cut by 0 bases, the J end by 2 bases, with 31 bases between. The germline V gene encodes CDR1 SGHRS and CDR2 YFSETQ. The DNA for the CDR3 is TGCGCCAGCAGCTTGGCCGAGGGGGTGCTAAAGCGTCTCGACGATTTCACAGATACGCAGTATTTT. It is translated as CASSLAEGVLKRLDDFTDTQYF.

The gene calls are TRBV6-5 and TRBJ2-1, with D perhaps TRBD1 (6 bases). The V gene lost 7 bases and the J gene lost 4 bases, with 17 bases spanning the gap. The V gene's germline CDR1 is MNHEY and CDR2 SVGAGI. This CDR3 is built from 15 residues. The CDR3 reads CASISTGLGYNEQFF. CDR3 sequence (DNA): TGTGCCAGCATTTCCACAGGGTTGGGGTACAATGAGCAGTTCTTC.

The CDR3 reads CASTMSGELFF. The DNA of the CDR3 is TGTGCCAGTACAATGTCCGGGGAGCTGTTTTTT. The chain is built from TRBV19 and TRBJ2-2; D gene ambiguous. From germline, CDR1 is LNHDA and CDR2 SQIVND (reference sequence). The CDR3 length is 11 residues. The V end was cut by 7 bases, the J end by 6 bases, with 6 bases between.

This chain connects TRBV19 to TRBJ1-5, with 8 bases lining up with TRBD1. The J segment lost 4 bases and the V segment lost 6 bases, leaving 11 bases of the junction unmatched. The CDR3 is 16 residues long. Germline-derived CDR1 and CDR2 are LNHDA and SQIVND (reference sequence). Here the CDR3 reads CASRAGQGLGNQPQHF. CDR3 in DNA: TGTGCCAGTAGGGCAGGACAGGGTCTAGGGAATCAGCCCCAGCATTTT.

A word on this clone: At one of its ends the junction is not consistent with the germline gene, which may arise from a read error. The rearrangement links TRBV5-5 to TRBJ1-2; 10 nucleotides align to TRBD1. Germline-derived CDR1 and CDR2 are SGHKS and YYEKEE (reference sequence). The CDR3 has 13 amino acids. CDR3 region: CASSPISGTGASF. CDR3 bases: TGTGCCAGCAGCCCGATATCCGGGACAGGGGCCAGCTTC.

The chain links TRBV6-2 or TRBV6-3 to TRBJ1-1, with D uncertain. The germline CDR1 and CDR2 sequences are MNHEY and SVGEGT. This CDR3 comprises 13 residues. V lost 3 bases, J lost 4 bases, and 9 bases lay in between. CDR3: CASSYSPATEAFF. The DNA of the CDR3 is TGTGCCAGCAGTTATTCCCCGGCCACTGAAGCTTTCTTT.

The gene calls are TRBV27 and TRBJ1-2, with TRBD1 matching 7 bases. J gave up 5 bases and V 2 bases, and 8 bases lay outside the gene matches. CDR3 size: 15 residues. The germline V gene encodes CDR1 MNHEY and CDR2 SMNVEV (reference sequence). CDR3 in DNA: TGTGCCAGCAGTTTACGGACAGGATCGGGATATGGCTACACCTTC. Amino acids: CASSLRTGSGYGYTF.

The table lists this clone with a count of one. The chain employs TRBV4-1 and TRBJ1-1, with D unresolved. Germline CDR1 and CDR2: MGHRA and YSYEKL. The CDR3 covers 17 residues. V was clipped by 7 bases and J by 1 base, with 22 bases between them. The CDR3 DNA sequence: TGCGCCAGCACCACTACAAGAGGGAGGAGGTCGAACACTGAAGCTTTCTTT. This translates into CASTTTRGRRSNTEAFF.

This clone has a single count. Written as DNA, the CDR3 is TGCGCCAGCAGAACTAGCGGGGACCAAGAGACCCAGTACTTC. It translates to CASRTSGDQETQYF. V and J are TRBV5-1 and TRBJ2-5; 10 positions agree with TRBD2. Looked up from germline, CDR1 is SGHRS and CDR2 is YFSETQ. The CDR3 has 14 residues. Trimming removed 5 bases from V and 0 bases from J; junction bases left unmatched: 1.

The chain employs TRBV30 and TRBJ2-7; D gene unclear. The CDR3 is 13 residues long. Looked up from germline, CDR1 is GTSNPN and CDR2 is SVGIG (reference sequence). V was pared by 3 bases and J by 7 bases, with 16 bases between. CDR3: CAWRKRASIEQYF. In nucleotides, the CDR3 is TGTGCCTGGAGGAAACGGGCCTCTATTGAGCAGTACTTC.

The chain combines TRBV5-4 with TRBJ2-1; D remains unclear. This CDR3 has 15 residues. Per the germline V gene, CDR1 is SGHNT and CDR2 is YYREEE (reference sequence). With 0 bases removed from V and 4 bases from J, the gap between germline ends came to 11 bases. The CDR3 DNA reads TGTGCCAGCAGCTTGGATGGCAGGCCTTACAATGAGCAGTTCTTC. Amino acids: CASSLDGRPYNEQFF.

V usage is TRBV5-1 and J usage is TRBJ2-7, with D tentatively TRBD1 (6 bases). V was pared by 3 bases and J by 2 bases, with 9 bases between. The germline V gene encodes CDR1 SGHRS and CDR2 YFSETQ. There are 13 residues in the CDR3. The CDR3 DNA reads TGCGCCAGCAGCTCCCGGGACACCTACGAGCAGTACTTC. This encodes CASSSRDTYEQYF.

CDR3 DNA sequence: TGTGCCAGCAGTATGAGCGTGAATGAGCAGTTCTTC. It codes for CASSMSVNEQFF. The V and J genes are TRBV27 and TRBJ2-1; D not certain. The CDR3 sequence is 12 residues long. Trimming took off 5 bases at V and 7 bases at J, with 9 bases between the two ends. Germline values: CDR1 MNHEY, CDR2 SMNVEV (reference sequence).

V gene TRBV4-3 combines with J gene TRBJ1-3, with 9 bases identical to TRBD1. The CDR3 contains 18 residues. The germline V gene encodes CDR1 LGHNA and CDR2 YSLEER. The V gene end was trimmed by 4 bases and the J gene end by 4 bases; junction bases not matched to a gene: 14. CDR3 DNA: TGCGCCAGCAGCCGACAGACAGGGGGGACGGTAATCGGAAACACCATATATTTT. It yields the protein CASSRQTGGTVIGNTIYF.

The chain combines TRBV7-9 with TRBJ2-3; TRBD1 matches 7 bases. The germline CDR1 and CDR2 sequences are SEHNR and FQNEAQ (reference sequence). This CDR3 contains 16 residues. After removal of 5 bases from V and 3 bases from J, the junction contained 11 bases not matched to a gene. The CDR3 nucleotides read TGTGCCAGCAGCCTCCATCCCGGGACAGCTACAGATACGCAGTATTTT. Encoded protein: CASSLHPGTATDTQYF.

The rearrangement links TRBV11-2 to TRBJ1-5, with 7 bases lining up with TRBD1. The CDR3 is made up of 15 amino acids. Looked up from germline, CDR1 is SGHAT and CDR2 is FQNNGV. With V trimmed by 5 bases and J by 8 bases, 12 bases remained unmatched. CDR3 amino acids: CASSPGGSGLEPQHF. CDR3 coding DNA: TGTGCCAGCAGCCCAGGGGGGTCGGGGTTGGAGCCCCAGCATTTT.

This rearrangement joins TRBV6-5 to TRBJ1-2; 9 bases agree with TRBD1. CDR1 is MNHEY and CDR2 is SVGAGI in the germline V gene. The CDR3 covers 13 residues. V dropped 7 bases and J dropped 5; count of bases not matched to a gene: 5. CDR3 sequence: CASTGTGFYGYTF. The CDR3 DNA reads as TGTGCCAGCACCGGGACAGGGTTTTATGGCTACACCTTC.

The chain links TRBV9 to TRBJ2-1; D is unclear. Germline V lookup: CDR1 SGDLS, CDR2 YYNGEE. V was shortened by 4 bases and J by 6 bases, with 14 bases between the two germline ends. The CDR3 is 14 residues long. CDR3 region: CASSPSLSGNEQFF. The CDR3 DNA follows: TGTGCCAGCAGCCCAAGCCTTTCCGGCAATGAGCAGTTCTTC.

The DNA of the CDR3 is TGTGCCAGCAGTCCGGACAGGGAAGGAGAAAAACTGTTTTTT. It codes for CASSPDREGEKLFF. This chain uses TRBV27 with TRBJ1-4, with 8 nucleotides matching TRBD1. The CDR3 loop spans 14 amino acids. Germline V gene data show CDR1 as MNHEY and CDR2 as SMNVEV (reference sequence). With 5 bases clipped from V and 8 bases from J, the junction kept 7 bases outside the gene matches.